This TCR beta chain was retrieved from a study of blood T cell repertoires in COVID-19. The protocol was immunoSEQ multiplex PCR, while the TCRdb copy is restricted to in-frame clones and leaves out a portion. The sample contains approximately 80,000 clones, less than 90% of which appear only once. The CDR3 runs to 14 residues. V dropped 5 bases and J dropped 5; count of bases not matched to a gene: 4. Germline assignment: CDR1 SGHAT and CDR2 FQNNGV. The TCR sequence derives from a human donor in a cohort sampled during active COVID-19. The sequenced material came from peripheral blood. The chain joins TRBV11-2 to TRBJ1-5; 9 positions match TRBD1. The CDR3 DNA is TGTGCCAGCAGCAGGACAGGGGATTATCAGCCCCAGCATTTT. It yields the protein CASSRTGDYQPQHF.